The 27 T cell receptor beta chains presented below share a single source sample, sequenced in a study of blood T cell repertoires in COVID-19. Here immunoSEQ multiplex PCR was the method, and the copy in TCRdb shows in-frame clones only, minus some. In the table there are roughly 280,000 clones, about nine tenths of which are singletons. Sequenced: PBMCs or T cells enriched from blood (not recorded which). The receptor source for this set is a woman between 50 and 59 years old who had recovered from COVID-19.

The chain links TRBV2 to TRBJ2-1; possible D gene TRBD2, 5 bases. From germline, CDR1 is SNHLY and CDR2 FYNNEI. The CDR3 spans 12 residues. The V end lost 8 bases, the J end lost 7 bases, and 12 bases lay between the germline ends. CDR3 in amino acids: CASWNRGNEQFF. The CDR3 DNA is TGTGCCAGCTGGAATAGAGGGAATGAGCAGTTCTTC.

The V and J genes are TRBV7-2 and TRBJ2-5; D gene ambiguous. CDR1 and CDR2 (germline): SGHTA, FQGNSA. CDR3 length: 12 residues. Deletions cut 5 bases from V and 5 bases from J, with 9 bases between. This CDR3 is CASSLRLETQYF. The CDR3 DNA is TGTGCCAGCAGCCTACGTCTGGAGACCCAGTACTTC.

The count of this clone is one. V and J are TRBV19 and TRBJ2-7; perhaps TRBD2 as D (7 bases). The CDR3 sequence is 15 residues long. The ends were cut back, 6 bases at V and 0 bases at J, with 15 bases in the middle. Germline V gives CDR1 LNHDA, CDR2 SQIVND (reference sequence). The CDR3 is CASRRGGTDSYEQYF. The DNA for the CDR3 is TGTGCCAGTAGAAGGGGGGGGACGGACTCCTACGAGCAGTACTTC.

The chain couples TRBV25-1 to TRBJ1-1; TRBD1 is a possible D gene (5 bases). Germline CDR1 reads MGHDK; CDR2 reads SYGVNS. Between the trimmed V and J ends, which lost 0 bases and 5 bases, there was a span of 13 bases. This CDR3 is 15 amino acids long. DNA for the CDR3: TGTGCCAGCAGTGAATATACGGGGGGAATAACTGAAGCTTTCTTT. Translating gives CASSEYTGGITEAFF.

V usage is TRBV28 and J usage is TRBJ1-5; D perhaps matches TRBD1 (6 bases). V was pared by 6 bases and J by 4 bases, with 13 bases between. CDR1 and CDR2 from the germline V gene are MDHEN and SYDVKM. CDR3 length equals 14 residues. This CDR3 reads CASSIVQGNQPQHF. DNA for the CDR3: TGTGCCAGCAGCATTGTTCAGGGGAATCAGCCCCAGCATTTT. Supplemented by reference TRBV28 and TRBJ1-5, the full variable domain reads DVKVTQSSRYLVKRTGEKVFLECVQDMDHENMFWYRQDPGLGLRLIYFSYDVKMKEKGDIPEGYSVSREKKERFSLILESASTNQTSMYLCASSIVQGNQPQHFGDGTRLSIL.

The chain combines TRBV30 with TRBJ1-3, with 10 bases matching TRBD1. CDR3 length: 15 residues. Germline V CDR1 and CDR2: GTSNPN, SVGIG (reference sequence). The V and J ends lost 5 bases and 3 bases, in that order; junction bases with no gene match: 7. The CDR3 reads CAWDRGQSSGNTIYF. DNA of the CDR3: TGTGCCTGGGACAGGGGGCAATCGAGTGGAAACACCATATATTTT.

The rearrangement joins TRBV24-1 to TRBJ2-5, with 13 bases aligning to TRBD2. The CDR3 contains 18 residues. Germline V gene lookup returns CDR1 KGHDR and CDR2 SFDVKD. J lost 3 bases, V lost 9 bases, and 15 bases had no gene match. CDR3 sequence: CATSLGRTSGSVKETQYF. CDR3 DNA: TGTGCCACCTCACTTGGTAGGACTAGCGGGAGCGTTAAAGAGACCCAGTACTTC.

The gene calls are TRBV29-1 and TRBJ1-4, with TRBD1 identical over 9 bases. CDR1 SQVTM and CDR2 ANQGSEA come from the germline V gene. Germline trimming cut 7 bases from V and 10 bases from J; bases unmatched to any gene: 10. This CDR3 is built from 13 residues. This CDR3 reads CSEDPGQGGKLFF. CDR3 DNA: TGCAGCGAAGATCCGGGACAGGGTGGAAAACTGTTTTTT.

This clone was picked up a small number of times. The chain couples TRBV9 to TRBJ2-7; 11 nucleotides match TRBD1. The CDR3 is made up of 16 amino acids. Germline CDR1 is SGDLS and CDR2 is YYNGEE. V was clipped by 4 bases and J by 1 base; unmatched bases: 7. As DNA, the CDR3 is TGTGCCAGCAGCCACCCAGGGACAGGGGGGTCCTACGAGCAGTACTTC. Translated: CASSHPGTGGSYEQYF. Looking up the rest from reference TRBV9 and TRBJ2-7 gives the full variable domain: DSGVTQTPKHLITATGQRVTLRCSPRSGDLSVYWYQQSLDQGLQFLIQYYNGEERAKGNILERFSAQQFPDLHSELNLSSLELGDSALYFCASSHPGTGGSYEQYFGPGTRLTVT.

The genes are TRBV19 and TRBJ2-7; no definite D call. Germline V gene sequence: CDR1 LNHDA, CDR2 SQIVND (reference sequence). V dropped 5 bases and J dropped 2 bases, with 13 bases sitting between them. This CDR3 has 14 residues. The CDR3 reads CASSAHSAAYEQYF. In nucleotides, the CDR3 is TGTGCCAGTAGTGCTCACAGTGCCGCCTACGAGCAGTACTTC.

V gene TRBV7-3 combines with J gene TRBJ2-3; 12 bases align to TRBD2. Unmatched junction bases numbered 3, after V lost 4 bases and J lost 4 bases. The length of the CDR3 is 15 residues. Germline lookup yields CDR1 SGHTA and CDR2 FQGTGA. CDR3 region: CASSSTSGSADTQYF. The CDR3 nucleotides read TGTGCCAGCAGCTCGACTAGCGGGAGCGCAGATACGCAGTATTTT.

The rearrangement links TRBV7-3 to TRBJ2-3, with 9 bases that match TRBD2. Germline V gene lookup returns CDR1 SGHTA and CDR2 FQGTGA. The CDR3 contains 14 residues. V dropped 3 bases and J dropped 5; count of bases not matched to a gene: 3. CDR3 loop: CASSFTAGGDTQYF. CDR3 in DNA: TGTGCCAGCAGCTTTACAGCGGGAGGAGATACGCAGTATTTT.

This chain joins TRBV28 and TRBJ1-1; possibly TRBD1 for D (5 bases). Per germline, CDR1 MDHEN and CDR2 SYDVKM. Trimming took off 3 bases at V and 8 bases at J, with 7 bases between the two ends. This CDR3 contains 11 residues. The CDR3, as DNA: TGTGCCAGCAGTTTCGGGGGGGAAGCTTTCTTT. Translation: CASSFGGEAFF.

The chain combines TRBV7-2 with TRBJ2-5; 9 bases align to TRBD1. Germline CDR1 is SGHTA and CDR2 is FQGNSA. The CDR3 contains 17 residues. The V and J ends lost 5 bases and 4 bases, in that order; junction bases with no gene match: 14. This CDR3 reads CASSPTMRTGARETQYF. CDR3 bases: TGTGCCAGCAGCCCAACAATGAGGACAGGGGCTCGAGAGACCCAGTACTTC.

This clone is a singleton in its sample. This sequence joins TRBV28 and TRBJ2-1, with D unclear. The CDR3 totals 14 residues. The V gene's germline CDR1 is MDHEN and CDR2 SYDVKM. With 8 bases removed from V and 3 bases from J, the gap between germline ends came to 14 bases. CDR3 in amino acids: CASRRLEIYNEQFF. For the CDR3, the DNA is TGTGCCAGCCGCCGATTGGAGATCTACAATGAGCAGTTCTTC.

V and J are TRBV28 and TRBJ2-5; D is uncertain. The CDR3 spans 16 residues. Looked up from germline, CDR1 is MDHEN and CDR2 is SYDVKM. V dropped 6 bases and J dropped 6 bases, with 23 bases sitting between them. The CDR3 spells CASRSSKEAGSQTQYF. The CDR3 region has the DNA TGTGCCAGCAGATCTTCGAAAGAGGCCGGGTCACAGACCCAGTACTTC. Full variable domain (rest looked up from reference TRBV28 and TRBJ2-5): DVKVTQSSRYLVKRTGEKVFLECVQDMDHENMFWYRQDPGLGLRLIYFSYDVKMKEKGDIPEGYSVSREKKERFSLILESASTNQTSMYLCASRSSKEAGSQTQYFGPGTRLLVL.

In DNA, the CDR3 is TGTGCCAGCTCACCACTGGGACTAGCGGGAAGCTCCTACAATGAGCAGTTCTTC. It translates to CASSPLGLAGSSYNEQFF. The rearrangement joins TRBV18 to TRBJ2-1, with 13 bases identical to TRBD2. Per the germline V gene, CDR1 is KGHSH and CDR2 is LQKENI. The CDR3 has 18 amino acids. V lost 1 base to trimming and J lost 0 bases; unmatched junction nucleotides: 3.

A single count supports this clone. The V gene is TRBV18, the J gene TRBJ1-2; 8 bases align to TRBD1. This CDR3 has 14 residues. The germline V gene has CDR1 KGHSH and CDR2 LQKENI. Trimming cost V 2 bases and J 4 bases; bases outside gene matches: 3. The CDR3 reads CASSPGQGIYGYTF. The CDR3 DNA sequence: TGTGCCAGCTCACCAGGACAGGGAATCTATGGCTACACCTTC. Combining the CDR3 with reference TRBV18 and TRBJ1-2 gives the whole variable domain NAGVMQNPRHLVRRRGQEARLRCSPMKGHSHVYWYRQLPEEGLKFMVYLQKENIIDESGMPKERFSAEFPKEGPSILRIQQVVRGDSAAYFCASSPGQGIYGYTFGSGTRLTVV.

This chain joins TRBV11-2 and TRBJ2-5; D is uncertain. This CDR3 has 12 residues. The germline CDR1 and CDR2 sequences are SGHAT and FQNNGV. Between the trimmed V and J ends, which lost 1 base and 3 bases, there was a span of 3 bases. The CDR3 sequence: CASSLAEETQYF. CDR3 sequence (DNA): TGTGCCAGCAGCTTAGCAGAAGAGACCCAGTACTTC.

This chain joins TRBV27 and TRBJ1-2; D gene unclear. V dropped 1 base and J dropped 0 bases, with 12 bases sitting between them. The CDR3 is made up of 16 amino acids. Germline loops: CDR1 MNHEY, CDR2 SMNVEV (reference sequence). DNA of the CDR3: TGTGCCAGCAGTTTATTTCGGGAGGGAACTAACTATGGCTACACCTTC. It codes for CASSLFREGTNYGYTF.

V is TRBV7-2 and J is TRBJ1-5; D not resolved. In germline, CDR1 is SGHTA, CDR2 FQGNSA. The CDR3 has 13 residues. V was pared by 3 bases and J by 2 bases, with 5 bases between. The CDR3 protein is CASSFARNQPQHF. As DNA, the CDR3 is TGTGCCAGCAGCTTCGCGCGCAATCAGCCCCAGCATTTT.

The chain couples TRBV11-2 to TRBJ1-1; 8 nucleotides agree with TRBD1. V gave up 2 bases and J gave up 3 bases; unmatched junction bases: 5. This CDR3 spans 15 amino acids. Germline V gene lookup returns CDR1 SGHAT and CDR2 FQNNGV. CDR3 nucleotide sequence: TGTGCCAGCAGCTTAAGCCGGACAGGGTACACTGAAGCTTTCTTT. Its translation is CASSLSRTGYTEAFF.

The CDR3 sequence is CASSRDRNYEQYF. CDR3 DNA sequence: TGTGCCAGCTCAAGGGACAGGAACTACGAGCAGTACTTC. The chain couples TRBV18 to TRBJ2-7, with TRBD1 matching over 8 bases. Germline V gene lookup returns CDR1 KGHSH and CDR2 LQKENI. CDR3 length: 13 amino acids. The V gene end was trimmed by 5 bases and the J gene end by 3 bases; junction bases not matched to a gene: 3.

This chain joins TRBV3-1 (or the pseudogene TRBV3-2) and TRBJ2-7; 7 nucleotides align to TRBD2. The CDR3 is 18 amino acids. Germline V lookup: CDR1 LGHDT, CDR2 YNNKEL (reference sequence). Trimming removed 4 bases from V and 1 base from J; junction bases left unmatched: 16. The CDR3 is CASSLWTPLAEVSYEQYF. As DNA, the CDR3 is TGTGCCAGCAGCCTCTGGACCCCCCTAGCGGAAGTATCCTACGAGCAGTACTTC.

The chain is built from TRBV7-9 and TRBJ1-1, with 7 bases identical to TRBD1. The ends lost 5 bases at V and 1 base at J; junction bases unmatched: 4. Per germline, CDR1 SEHNR and CDR2 FQNEAQ (reference sequence). This CDR3 region has 14 residues. The CDR3 reads CASSRTGENTEAFF. The CDR3 DNA follows: TGTGCCAGCAGCCGTACAGGGGAGAACACTGAAGCTTTCTTT.

The chain combines TRBV4-3 with TRBJ2-7, with 11 nucleotides matching TRBD2. The CDR3 consists of 15 residues. With V trimmed by 4 bases and J by 2 bases, 4 bases remained unmatched. Germline CDR1 LGHNA, CDR2 YSLEER. CDR3 in DNA: TGCGCCAGCAGCCCCGGGACTAGCGGAACCTACGAGCAGTACTTC. Residues: CASSPGTSGTYEQYF.

The rearrangement joins TRBV30 to TRBJ2-1, with TRBD2 matching over 9 bases. This CDR3 is 14 amino acids long. CDR1 and CDR2 (germline): GTSNPN, SVGIG (reference sequence). V dropped 4 bases and J dropped 2; count of bases not matched to a gene: 3. The CDR3 nucleotides read TGTGCCTGGAAACTAGCGGGTACCTACAATGAGCAGTTCTTC. It yields the protein CAWKLAGTYNEQFF.